Below are 21 T cell receptor beta chains sequenced from a single sample in a study of response to subunit inactivated influenza vaccine. TCRdb re-called the RT-PCR reads through MiXCR, storing one row per CDR3 protein. Here the sample spans about 700,000 distinct CDR3 sequences, approximately 14% being singletons. The sequenced sample was PBMCs from blood, obtained 14 to 15 days before vaccination. The origin of the receptors is a man aged 45-60 years who received an inactivated influenza vaccine.

The J gene is TRBJ2-7, the V gene TRBV6-1; D assignment may be TRBD1 or TRBD2 (5 bases each). The CDR3 extends over 14 amino acids. Trimming cost V 5 bases and J 2 bases, with 13 bases left between them. Germline lookup yields CDR1 MNHNS and CDR2 SASEGT. CDR3 sequence (DNA): TGTGCCAGCAGTCAACACCGAGGGGCCTACGAGCAGTACTTC. This encodes CASSQHRGAYEQYF.

The genes are TRBV6-1 and TRBJ1-2; D may be TRBD1 (6 bases). V lost 6 bases and J 0 bases, leaving 14 bases between the germline ends. There are 15 residues in the CDR3. Germline V gives CDR1 MNHNS, CDR2 SASEGT. Written as DNA, the CDR3 is TGTGCCAGCAGAATCTACAGGGACTCTAACTATGGCTACACCTTC. As protein: CASRIYRDSNYGYTF.

This chain joins TRBV4-3 and TRBJ2-2, with D possibly being TRBD1 (6 bases). V was cut by 0 bases and J by 4 bases, with 12 bases left in between. In germline, CDR1 is LGHNA, CDR2 YSLEER. The CDR3 is 16 amino acids. Here the CDR3 DNA reads TGCGCCAGCAGCCAAGAGGGCAGGGGACCCACCGGGGAGCTGTTTTTT. As protein: CASSQEGRGPTGELFF.

A few counts support this clonotype. This rearrangement joins TRBV5-1 to TRBJ2-6; D not certain. Looked up from germline, CDR1 is SGHRS and CDR2 is YFSETQ. Trimming stripped 0 bases from V and 12 bases from J, with 10 bases between. The CDR3 loop spans 13 amino acids. This CDR3 reads CASSLDSSSVLTF. The CDR3 region has the DNA TGCGCCAGCAGCTTGGACAGTTCGAGCGTCCTGACTTTC.

Only one count was recorded for this clonotype. J is TRBJ2-5 and V is TRBV7-2; D gene unclear. With 1 base removed from V and 8 bases from J, the gap between germline ends came to 17 bases. Germline lookup yields CDR1 SGHTA and CDR2 FQGNSA. CDR3 length: 15 amino acids. The CDR3 region is CASSLDSSTKRTQYF. The CDR3 DNA sequence: TGTGCCAGCAGCTTAGACAGCAGTACCAAGAGAACCCAGTACTTC.

The table lists this clonotype with a few counts. The chain combines TRBV4-1 with TRBJ1-1, with 9 positions matching TRBD1. The CDR3 has 18 amino acids. The germline V gene has CDR1 MGHRA and CDR2 YSYEKL. The trim removed 1 base at V and 1 base at J, leaving 10 bases unmatched. The CDR3, as DNA: TGCGCCAGCAGCCAAGTCACACGGTGGACAGGGGAGAACACTGAAGCTTTCTTT. Protein: CASSQVTRWTGENTEAFF.

This rearrangement joins TRBV29-1 to TRBJ1-1; D is unresolved. V lost 6 bases and J lost 5, with 22 bases in between. This CDR3 region has 15 residues. Germline CDR1 and CDR2: SQVTM and ANQGSEA. The CDR3 DNA follows: TGCAGCGTGGCCCTTTTTAAGGCTGAAGGAACTGAAGCTTTCTTT. Protein: CSVALFKAEGTEAFF.

This clonotype turned up a few times. The V gene is TRBV5-6, the J gene TRBJ2-1; D ambiguous. Trimming pared 7 bases from V and 7 bases from J, leaving 9 bases between. The CDR3 has 11 residues. The V gene's germline CDR1 is SGHDT and CDR2 YYEEEE. Here the CDR3 reads CASLGVNEQFF. The CDR3, as DNA: TGTGCCAGCCTTGGAGTGAATGAGCAGTTCTTC.

This clonotype came up once. J is TRBJ2-2 and V is TRBV9; no clear D. Deletions cut 7 bases from V and 1 base from J, with 11 bases between. The CDR3 totals 14 residues. Germline V gene sequence: CDR1 SGDLS, CDR2 YYNGEE. The CDR3 here is CASARVGNTGELFF. For the CDR3, the DNA is TGTGCCAGCGCAAGGGTGGGGAACACCGGGGAGCTGTTTTTT. The whole variable domain, filled in from reference TRBV9 and TRBJ2-2, reads DSGVTQTPKHLITATGQRVTLRCSPRSGDLSVYWYQQSLDQGLQFLIQYYNGEERAKGNILERFSAQQFPDLHSELNLSSLELGDSALYFCASARVGNTGELFFGEGSRLTVL.

The V and J genes are TRBV10-3 and TRBJ2-7; TRBD2 agrees at 8 bases. V lost 5 bases to trimming and J lost 0 bases; unmatched junction nucleotides: 3. Germline V lookup: CDR1 ENHRY, CDR2 SYGVKD. The CDR3 consists of 14 residues. The CDR3 nucleotides read TGTGCCATCAGTACTAGCGGAGCCTCCTACGAGCAGTACTTC. This encodes CAISTSGASYEQYF.

This clonotype was observed a handful of times. The CDR3 DNA is TGTGCCAGCAGTGGGGACGGGAGCTCCTATAATTCACCCCTCCACTTT. Residues: CASSGDGSSYNSPLHF. The J gene is TRBJ1-6, the V gene TRBV12-3 or TRBV12-4; possible D gene TRBD1, 5 bases. Trimming took off 5 bases at V and 0 bases at J, with 11 bases between the two ends. CDR3 size: 16 residues.

As for this clonotype: At one boundary the junction diverges from the germline segment, which might be a read error. The chain recombines TRBV28 with TRBJ2-7, with TRBD1 identical over 7 bases. The CDR3 spans 15 residues. CDR1 is MDHEN and CDR2 is SYDVKM in the germline V gene. This chain's CDR3 is CASSLIQGVSHEQYF. The CDR3 DNA is TGTGCCAGCAGTTTAATCCAGGGGGTCTCCCACGAGCAGTACTTC.

This clonotype appeared a few times. CDR3 in DNA: TGTGCCATCAGTGACGGGAGGACCTACAATGAGCAGTTCTTC. Translation gives CAISDGRTYNEQFF. This rearrangement joins TRBV10-3 to TRBJ2-1, with 7 bases matching TRBD2. V trimming: 3 bases; J trimming: 2 bases; junction bases outside the gene matches: 1. The CDR3 totals 14 residues. From germline, CDR1 is ENHRY and CDR2 SYGVKD.

This clonotype was observed a few times. The rearrangement links TRBV7-2 to TRBJ2-4; no definite D call. Germline CDR1 SGHTA, CDR2 FQGNSA. This CDR3 region has 14 residues. The germline V and J ends were trimmed by 5 bases and 6 bases, with 14 bases remaining between them. The CDR3 loop reads CASSPDRVGNIQYF. CDR3 sequence (DNA): TGTGCCAGCAGCCCCGACCGGGTGGGAAACATTCAGTACTTC.

This rearrangement joins TRBV20-1 to TRBJ1-4; D ambiguous. CDR1 and CDR2 (germline): DFQATT, SNEGSKA (reference sequence). CDR3 length: 12 residues. V shed 0 bases and J shed 4 bases, with 3 bases lying between them. The CDR3 here is CSARDRNEKLFF. The CDR3 DNA reads as TGCAGTGCTAGAGATCGTAATGAAAAACTGTTTTTT.

The chain uses TRBV4-2 and TRBJ2-4, with D possibly matching TRBD1 (5 bases). The CDR3 spans 16 residues. Germline assignment: CDR1 LGHNA and CDR2 YNFKEQ. Trimming took off 1 base at V and 0 bases at J, with 10 bases between the two ends. CDR3 sequence reads: CASSQGRQLAKNIQYF. The CDR3, as DNA: TGTGCCAGCAGCCAAGGTCGACAGTTAGCCAAAAACATTCAGTACTTC.

There are a few counts of this clonotype. The CDR3 sequence: CSVIMTGGGNTEAFF. Written as DNA, the CDR3 is TGCAGCGTTATAATGACAGGGGGTGGCAACACTGAAGCTTTCTTT. The gene calls are TRBV29-1 and TRBJ1-1; 9 bases agree with TRBD1. V lost 5 bases, J lost 2 bases, and 9 bases stayed unmatched. The CDR3 length is 15 residues. Germline CDR1 is SQVTM and CDR2 is ANQGSEA. Combining the CDR3 with reference TRBV29-1 and TRBJ1-1 gives the whole variable domain SAVISQKPSRDICQRGTSLTIQCQVDSQVTMMFWYRQQPGQSLTLIATANQGSEATYESGFVIDKFPISRPNLTFSTLTVSNMSPEDSSIYLCSVIMTGGGNTEAFFGQGTRLTVV.

This clonotype was counted a few times. The chain recombines TRBV5-1 with TRBJ2-7, with D perhaps TRBD2 (5 bases). CDR3 length equals 16 residues. Trimming took off 0 bases at V and 0 bases at J, with 13 bases between the two ends. Germline-derived CDR1 and CDR2 are SGHRS and YFSETQ. CDR3 protein: CASSLEGVATSYEQYF. CDR3 in DNA: TGCGCCAGCAGCTTGGAGGGAGTAGCGACCTCCTACGAGCAGTACTTC.

This clonotype was observed once. V gene TRBV6-2 or TRBV6-3 combines with J gene TRBJ2-5; D is ambiguous. Germline lookup yields CDR1 MNHEY and CDR2 SVGEGT. Trimming cost V 6 bases and J 5 bases, with 19 bases left between them. This CDR3 contains 15 residues. CDR3 in DNA: TGTGCCAGCAGACAAGACGGAGTGAGTAGGGAGACCCAGTACTTC. It is translated as CASRQDGVSRETQYF.

A few counts support this clonotype. The V and J genes are TRBV20-1 and TRBJ2-5; 12 bases agree with TRBD2. The ends lost 7 bases at V and 2 bases at J; junction bases unmatched: 11. The CDR3 spans 16 residues. Germline V lookup: CDR1 DFQATT, CDR2 SNEGSKA (reference sequence). Here the CDR3 DNA reads TGCAGTGTGTCGCCCGGACTAGCGGGGCAACAAGAGACCCAGTACTTC. It is translated as CSVSPGLAGQQETQYF.

At least ten counts were recorded for this clonotype. The chain uses TRBV6-4 and TRBJ2-2; D call uncertain. CDR1 and CDR2 (germline): MRHNA, SNTAGT. The CDR3 totals 13 residues. Trimming pared 4 bases from V and 5 bases from J, leaving 8 bases between. The chain's CDR3 is CASSVLGTGELFF. The DNA of the CDR3 is TGTGCCAGCAGTGTGTTGGGAACCGGGGAGCTGTTTTTT.